The 14 T cell receptor beta chains listed next were all sequenced from one sample in a study of shared clonotypes between healthy human individuals. Generated by immunoSEQ multiplex PCR, the TCRdb table keeps only in-frame clones and is missing some. The sample has some 2,500,000 clones; roughly 92% are singletons. The material sequenced was naive CD4+ T cells from PBMCs. Subset defined: CD45RA+ positively selected. The receptor source for this set is a man aged 18 to 29 in good health. Some clones in this sample may be carry-over from other donors' samples.

This clone showed up just a few times. The gene calls are TRBV18 and TRBJ1-5; D unclear. The CDR3 is 11 amino acids. Germline-derived CDR1 and CDR2 are KGHSH and LQKENI. Between the trimmed V and J ends, which lost 8 bases and 3 bases, there was a span of 5 bases. CDR3 bases: TGTGCCAGCCGCGTCAATCAGCCCCAGCATTTT. Translated: CASRVNQPQHF.

The rearrangement links TRBV5-1 to TRBJ2-7, with D perhaps TRBD1 (7 bases). The V end lost 3 bases, the J end lost 4 bases, and 20 bases lay between the germline ends. Germline V CDR1 and CDR2: SGHRS, YFSETQ. CDR3 length equals 16 residues. In nucleotides, the CDR3 is TGCGCCAGCAGCTCTGGCCCCAGGGGGGTTGCTTACGAGCAGTACTTC. Amino acid sequence: CASSSGPRGVAYEQYF.

This chain uses TRBV5-4 with TRBJ2-6; D is unclear. CDR3 size: 17 residues. Germline lookup yields CDR1 SGHNT and CDR2 YYREEE (reference sequence). Trimming cost V 1 base and J 0 bases, with 11 bases left between them. The CDR3 here is CASSLRPPTSGANVLTF. The CDR3 DNA sequence: TGTGCCAGCAGCTTGAGACCCCCAACCTCTGGGGCCAACGTCCTGACTTTC.

The V call is TRBV6-4, the J call TRBJ2-4; 7 positions agree with TRBD1. V was clipped by 0 bases and J by 0 bases; unmatched bases: 14. There are 20 residues in the CDR3. Per germline, CDR1 MRHNA and CDR2 SNTAGT. Here the CDR3 DNA reads TGTGCCAGCAGTGACTCTGATCACCCAGGGACAGTCCTAGCCAAAAACATTCAGTACTTC. This translates into CASSDSDHPGTVLAKNIQYF.

V is TRBV19 and J is TRBJ2-2, with 9 bases that match TRBD2. The germline CDR1 and CDR2 sequences are LNHDA and SQIVND (reference sequence). Trimming at V came to 3 bases and at J to 0 bases, leaving 5 bases not matched to a gene. There are 17 residues in the CDR3. CDR3 bases: TGTGCCAGTAGTATTCCGCTAGCGGGAACGAACACCGGGGAGCTGTTTTTT. Translating gives CASSIPLAGTNTGELFF.

This chain joins TRBV9 and TRBJ2-7; possibly TRBD1 or TRBD2 for D (6 bases each). Trimming removed 2 bases from V and 0 bases from J, with 12 bases in between. CDR1 is SGDLS and CDR2 is YYNGEE in the germline V gene. This CDR3 has 15 residues. Here the CDR3 DNA reads TGTGCCAGCAGCGTGGGGGGACAAACCTCCTACGAGCAGTACTTC. Translation gives CASSVGGQTSYEQYF.

Note on this clone: Within the sample, other DNA sequences also encode this same CDR3. V usage is TRBV1 and J usage is TRBJ1-6; the table gives TRBD1 as D, unverified against the DNA. TRBV1 is reported as a pseudogene. This CDR3 comprises 15 residues. The CDR3 DNA reads TGCACCAGCAGCCAAGGGCAGGGCTTGAATTCACCCCTCCACTTT. This sequence encodes CTSSQGQGLNSPLHF.

The chain is built from TRBV6-6 and TRBJ1-2; unclear D gene. Germline-derived CDR1 and CDR2 are MNHNY and SVGAGI (reference sequence). CDR3 length equals 13 residues. V gave up 6 bases and J gave up 4 bases, with 12 bases separating them. CDR3 sequence: CASSSFRTYGYTF. The DNA of the CDR3 is TGTGCCAGCAGCTCCTTTAGGACCTATGGCTACACCTTC.

The genes are TRBV5-5 and TRBJ2-7, with D perhaps given as TRBD1 or TRBD2 (5 bases each). Trimming took 0 bases from V and 0 from J, leaving 16 bases between them. Germline values: CDR1 SGHKS, CDR2 YYEKEE (reference sequence). This CDR3 has 17 residues. The CDR3 DNA reads as TGTGCCAGCAGCTTGGGGGACCGGGGAAGGAGCTCCTACGAGCAGTACTTC. It codes for CASSLGDRGRSSYEQYF.

This chain uses TRBV29-1 with TRBJ2-1, with a possible D match to TRBD2 (6 bases). CDR1 is SQVTM and CDR2 is ANQGSEA in the germline V gene. Deletions cut 3 bases from V and 0 bases from J, with 12 bases between. There are 15 residues in the CDR3. The CDR3 spells CSVDGDSSSYNEQFF. DNA of the CDR3: TGCAGCGTTGATGGGGACTCGAGCTCCTACAATGAGCAGTTCTTC.

The V and J genes are TRBV2 and TRBJ2-7, with a possible D match to TRBD2 (5 bases). V lost 7 bases to trimming and J lost 0 bases, with 16 bases between them. Looked up from germline, CDR1 is SNHLY and CDR2 is FYNNEI. CDR3 length: 15 amino acids. CDR3 DNA sequence: TGTGCCAGCAACCCACCCCCGGGGTACTCCTACGAGCAGTACTTC. It encodes CASNPPPGYSYEQYF.

This sequence joins TRBV7-9 and TRBJ2-7; D gene unclear. CDR1 is SEHNR and CDR2 is FQNEAQ in the germline V gene (reference sequence). CDR3 length equals 13 residues. The V and J ends lost 5 bases and 4 bases respectively, with 12 bases between them. Here the CDR3 reads CASSPGWLYEQYF. CDR3 coding DNA: TGTGCCAGCAGCCCTGGGTGGCTTTACGAGCAGTACTTC. Together with reference TRBV7-9 and TRBJ2-7, the CDR3 gives the full variable domain: DTGVSQNPRHKITKRGQNVTFRCDPISEHNRLYWYRQTLGQGPEFLTYFQNEAQLEKSRLLSDRFSAERPKGSFSTLEIQRTEQGDSAMYLCASSPGWLYEQYFGPGTRLTVT.

The chain has TRBV28 and TRBJ1-2; tentatively, D is TRBD1 (5 bases). The CDR3 length is 14 residues. The germline V gene has CDR1 MDHEN and CDR2 SYDVKM. Trimming removed 1 base at V and 8 bases at J, with 14 bases between. CDR3 sequence reads: CASSLYSLQGGYTF. The CDR3 DNA sequence: TGTGCCAGCAGTTTATATAGCCTGCAGGGAGGCTACACCTTC.

This chain links TRBV29-1 with TRBJ2-5; D may be TRBD2 (6 bases). Trimming removed 6 bases from V and 1 base from J, with 12 bases in between. The germline V gene has CDR1 SQVTM and CDR2 ANQGSEA. This CDR3 has 13 amino acids. The CDR3 region is CSVQRDFQETQYF. For the CDR3, the DNA is TGCAGCGTCCAAAGGGACTTCCAAGAGACCCAGTACTTC.